This TCR beta chain was identified during a study of chemoradiotherapy in HPV16-positive cancers. General study points: Only a couple of HPV16-positive patients supplied the functional HPV-specificity definition.

Samples were taken several times over chemoradiotherapy. The CDR3 has 16 residues. V gave up 6 bases and J gave up 5 bases; unmatched junction bases: 10. Germline CDR1 KGHSH, CDR2 LQKENI. Notes on this clone: Its antigen is not identified.

Repertoires were generated with immunoSEQ multiplex PCR, while TCRdb's copy carries only in-frame clones and drops some. This repertoire shows 20,000 to 25,000 clones, roughly 89% found once; its top ten account for approximately 5.8%. Material: blood, obtained from a patient who underwent chemoradiotherapy. The genes are TRBV18 and TRBJ1-6, with TRBD1 identical over 7 bases. This sequence originates from a human donor with HPV-associated anogenital cancer. CDR3 nucleotide sequence: TGTGCCAGCTCCCGGATGACAGGGAAGAATAATTCACCCCTCCACTTT. This codes for CASSRMTGKNNSPLHF.